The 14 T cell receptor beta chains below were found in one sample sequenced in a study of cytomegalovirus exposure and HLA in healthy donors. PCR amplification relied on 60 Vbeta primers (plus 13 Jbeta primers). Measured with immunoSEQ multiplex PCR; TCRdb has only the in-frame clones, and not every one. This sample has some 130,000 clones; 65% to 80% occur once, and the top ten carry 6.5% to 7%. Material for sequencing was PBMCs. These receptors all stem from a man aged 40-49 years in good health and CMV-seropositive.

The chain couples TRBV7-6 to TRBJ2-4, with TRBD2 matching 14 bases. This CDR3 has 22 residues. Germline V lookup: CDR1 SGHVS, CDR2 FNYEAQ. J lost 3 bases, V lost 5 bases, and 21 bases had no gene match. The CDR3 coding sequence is TGTGCCAGCAGCCCCACGTCGCGACTAGCGGGAGGGCCGGGGGGGGACAAAAACATTCAGTACTTC. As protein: CASSPTSRLAGGPGGDKNIQYF. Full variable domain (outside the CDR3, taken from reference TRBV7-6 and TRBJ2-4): GAGVSQSPRYKVTKRGQDVALRCDPISGHVSLYWYRQALGQGPEFLTYFNYEAQQDKSGLPNDRFSAERPEGSISTLTIQRTEQRDSAMYRCASSPTSRLAGGPGGDKNIQYFGAGTRLSVL.

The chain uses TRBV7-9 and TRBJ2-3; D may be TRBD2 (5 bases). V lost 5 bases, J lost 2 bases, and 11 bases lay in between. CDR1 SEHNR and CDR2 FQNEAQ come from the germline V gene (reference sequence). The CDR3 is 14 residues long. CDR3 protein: CASSNPAATDTQYF. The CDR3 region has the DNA TGTGCCAGCAGCAACCCAGCGGCCACAGATACGCAGTATTTT.

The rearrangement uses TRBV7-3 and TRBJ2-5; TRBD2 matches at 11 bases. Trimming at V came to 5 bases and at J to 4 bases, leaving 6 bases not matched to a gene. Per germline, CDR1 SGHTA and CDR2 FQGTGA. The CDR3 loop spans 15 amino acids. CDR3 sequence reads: CASSPTGTSGETQYF. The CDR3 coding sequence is TGTGCCAGCAGCCCGACAGGGACTAGCGGAGAGACCCAGTACTTC. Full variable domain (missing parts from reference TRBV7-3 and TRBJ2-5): GAGVSQTPSNKVTEKGKYVELRCDPISGHTALYWYRQSLGQGPEFLIYFQGTGAADDSGLPNDRFFAVRPEGSVSTLKIQRTERGDSAVYLCASSPTGTSGETQYFGPGTRLLVL.

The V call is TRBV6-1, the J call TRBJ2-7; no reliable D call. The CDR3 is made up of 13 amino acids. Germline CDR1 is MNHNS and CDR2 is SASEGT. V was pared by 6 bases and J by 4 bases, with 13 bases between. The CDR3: CASSASPGYEQYF. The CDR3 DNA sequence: TGTGCCAGCAGCGCTTCCCCCGGGTACGAGCAGTACTTC.

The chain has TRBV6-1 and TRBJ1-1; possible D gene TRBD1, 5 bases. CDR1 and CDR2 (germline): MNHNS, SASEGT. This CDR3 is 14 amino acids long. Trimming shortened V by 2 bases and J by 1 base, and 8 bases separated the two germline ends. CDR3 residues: CASSEWGENTEAFF. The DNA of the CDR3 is TGTGCCAGCAGTGAATGGGGGGAGAACACTGAAGCTTTCTTT.

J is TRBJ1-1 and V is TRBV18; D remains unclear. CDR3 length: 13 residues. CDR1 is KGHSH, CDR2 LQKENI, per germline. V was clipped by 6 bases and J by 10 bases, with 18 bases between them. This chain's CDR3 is CASSPTGLEGAFF. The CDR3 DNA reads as TGTGCCAGCTCTCCAACGGGCCTCGAGGGAGCTTTCTTT.

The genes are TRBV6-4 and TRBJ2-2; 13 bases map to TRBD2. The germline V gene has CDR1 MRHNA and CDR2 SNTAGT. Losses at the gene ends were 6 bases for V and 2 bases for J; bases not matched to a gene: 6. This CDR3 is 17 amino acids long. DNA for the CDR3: TGTGCCAGCAGACGACTAGCGGGAGGAATTAACACCGGGGAGCTGTTTTTT. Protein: CASRRLAGGINTGELFF.

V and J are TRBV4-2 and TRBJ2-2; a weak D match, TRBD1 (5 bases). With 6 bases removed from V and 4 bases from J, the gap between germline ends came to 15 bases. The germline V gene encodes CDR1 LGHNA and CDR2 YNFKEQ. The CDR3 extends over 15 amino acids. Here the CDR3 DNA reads TGTGCCAGCAGAGACAGATCACTGACCACCGGGGAGCTGTTTTTT. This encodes CASRDRSLTTGELFF.

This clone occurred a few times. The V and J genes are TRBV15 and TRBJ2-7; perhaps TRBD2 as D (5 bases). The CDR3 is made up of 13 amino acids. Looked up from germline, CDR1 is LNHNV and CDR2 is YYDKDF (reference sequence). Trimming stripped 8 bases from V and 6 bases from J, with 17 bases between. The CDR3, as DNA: TGTGCCACCCGAGACGGGATGTGGGGCGAGCAGTACTTC. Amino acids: CATRDGMWGEQYF.

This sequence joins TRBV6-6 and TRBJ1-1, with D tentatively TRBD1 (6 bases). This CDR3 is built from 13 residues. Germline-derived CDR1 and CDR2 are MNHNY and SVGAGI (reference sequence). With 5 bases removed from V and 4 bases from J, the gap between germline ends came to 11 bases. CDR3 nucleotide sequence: TGTGCCAGCAGTACTCAGGGGAGCACTGAAGCTTTCTTT. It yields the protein CASSTQGSTEAFF.

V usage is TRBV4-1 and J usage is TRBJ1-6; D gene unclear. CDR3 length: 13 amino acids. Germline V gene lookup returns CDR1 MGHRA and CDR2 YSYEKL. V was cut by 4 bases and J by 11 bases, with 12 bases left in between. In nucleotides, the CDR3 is TGCGCCAGCAGCCTGGAGGTCTCGGCACCCCTCCACTTT. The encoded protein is CASSLEVSAPLHF.

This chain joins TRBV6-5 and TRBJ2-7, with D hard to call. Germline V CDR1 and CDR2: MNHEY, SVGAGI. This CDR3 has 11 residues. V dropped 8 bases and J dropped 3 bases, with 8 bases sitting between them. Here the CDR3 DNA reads TGTGCCAGCCGTAAGAGCTACGAGCAGTACTTC. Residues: CASRKSYEQYF.

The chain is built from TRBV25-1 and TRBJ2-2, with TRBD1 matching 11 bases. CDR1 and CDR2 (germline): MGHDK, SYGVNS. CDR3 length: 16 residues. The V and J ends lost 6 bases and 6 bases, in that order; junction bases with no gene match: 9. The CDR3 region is CASRSGTGGIPGELFF. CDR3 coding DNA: TGTGCCAGCAGGTCCGGGACAGGGGGAATCCCCGGGGAGCTGTTTTTT.

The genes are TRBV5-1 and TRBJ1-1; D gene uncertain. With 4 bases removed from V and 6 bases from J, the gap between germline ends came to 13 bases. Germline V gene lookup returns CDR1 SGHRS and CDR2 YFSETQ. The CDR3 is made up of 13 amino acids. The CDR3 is CASSRREGAEAFF. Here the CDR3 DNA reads TGCGCCAGCAGCCGCCGGGAAGGAGCTGAAGCTTTCTTT.